The entry below describes one TCR beta chain. Its antigen is not known. The sample originates from a study of cytomegalovirus exposure and HLA in healthy donors. Findings and caveats of the study: In vitro, three CMV-associated chains proved specific for CMV antigens. The listing of roughly 160 TCR beta chains classed them as cytomegalovirus-associated.

The method was immunoSEQ multiplex PCR; TCRdb's version includes in-frame clones alone and lacks a portion of them. In the table there are 85,000 to 130,000 clones, about 87% of which are singletons. The CDR3 extends over 15 amino acids. V shed 5 bases and J 0 bases; nucleotides not matched to a gene: 3. The V gene's germline CDR1 is SEHNR and CDR2 FQNEAQ (reference sequence). Sequenced material: PBMCs. The clonotype was recovered from a woman between 18 and 29 years old in good health and CMV-seropositive. V and J are TRBV7-9 and TRBJ2-2; TRBD1 aligns across 7 bases. CDR3 in amino acids: CASSHTGANTGELFF. The CDR3, as DNA: TGTGCCAGCAGCCATACAGGGGCGAACACCGGGGAGCTGTTTTTT.